Each of the 13 T cell receptor beta chains below was sequenced from the same sample in a study of T cell changes during pregnancy in multiple sclerosis. Here immunoSEQ multiplex PCR was the method, and the copy in TCRdb shows in-frame clones only, minus some. Of just under 85,000 clones listed, roughly 90% are singletons. Sequenced material: peripheral blood, taken in the first trimester of pregnancy. The receptors were gathered from a female donor with multiple sclerosis, enrolled in a pregnancy study.

The chain employs TRBV6-1 and TRBJ2-3; D remains ambiguous. Trimming took 6 bases from V and 6 from J, leaving 10 bases between them. The CDR3 has 12 amino acids. Per the germline V gene, CDR1 is MNHNS and CDR2 is SASEGT. The CDR3: CASRANTDTQYF. CDR3 bases: TGTGCCAGCAGAGCCAATACGGATACGCAGTATTTT.

The chain recombines TRBV7-9 with TRBJ2-7; a weak D match, TRBD1 (6 bases). The V gene's germline CDR1 is SEHNR and CDR2 FQNEAQ (reference sequence). This CDR3 region has 14 residues. The V gene lost 1 base and the J gene lost 5 bases, with 12 bases spanning the gap. CDR3 region: CASSLGQGINEQYF. The CDR3 DNA is TGTGCCAGCAGCTTAGGGCAGGGGATTAACGAGCAGTACTTC.

The chain employs TRBV5-4 and TRBJ1-2; TRBD1 might be the D (5 bases). This CDR3 has 13 residues. Deletions cut 0 bases from V and 7 bases from J, with 10 bases between. The germline gives CDR1 SGHNT, CDR2 YYREEE (reference sequence). This chain's CDR3 is CASSLDRGGGYTF. The CDR3 bases are TGTGCCAGCAGCTTGGATAGGGGAGGTGGCTACACCTTC.

V and J are TRBV6-5 and TRBJ2-1; 9 bases fit TRBD2. This CDR3 has 15 residues. Germline trimming cut 0 bases from V and 7 bases from J; bases unmatched to any gene: 4. The germline CDR1 and CDR2 sequences are MNHEY and SVGAGI. CDR3 loop: CASSYSGTSHNEQFF. Written as DNA, the CDR3 is TGTGCCAGCAGTTACTCCGGGACTAGCCATAATGAGCAGTTCTTC.

The rearrangement links TRBV19 to TRBJ2-7; TRBD1 matches at 7 bases. This CDR3 is 15 amino acids long. Losses at the gene ends were 10 bases for V and 2 bases for J; bases not matched to a gene: 14. Per germline, CDR1 LNHDA and CDR2 SQIVND (reference sequence). Here the CDR3 reads CATYRGRSLAYEQYF. CDR3 bases: TGTGCCACATACAGGGGTAGGAGTCTGGCCTACGAGCAGTACTTC.

The J gene is TRBJ1-1, the V gene TRBV28, with 10 bases identical to TRBD1. The germline V gene encodes CDR1 MDHEN and CDR2 SYDVKM. With V trimmed by 4 bases and J by 1 base, 9 bases remained unmatched. This CDR3 contains 17 residues. The CDR3 protein is CASSSPWGTGENTEAFF. The CDR3 nucleotides are TGTGCCAGCAGTTCCCCCTGGGGGACAGGGGAGAACACTGAAGCTTTCTTT.

J is TRBJ1-3 and V is TRBV28; a possible D gene is TRBD1 (5 bases). V lost 3 bases, J lost 4 bases, and 19 bases lay in between. The CDR3 has 17 residues. Per the germline V gene, CDR1 is MDHEN and CDR2 is SYDVKM. This CDR3 is CASSLITGSTAGNTIYF. CDR3 nucleotides: TGTGCCAGCAGTTTGATCACAGGATCTACAGCCGGAAACACCATATATTTT.

The rearrangement links TRBV19 to TRBJ2-2, with D perhaps TRBD1 (6 bases). Per germline, CDR1 LNHDA and CDR2 SQIVND (reference sequence). V lost 10 bases and J lost 2, with 17 bases in between. CDR3 size: 15 residues. The CDR3, as DNA: TGTGCCATTCTCTTGGGGGACACAAACACCGGGGAGCTGTTTTTT. Translated: CAILLGDTNTGELFF.

A single count supports this clone. J is TRBJ1-1 and V is TRBV15; D unclear. V was shortened by 4 bases and J by 0 bases, with 15 bases between the two germline ends. The CDR3 spans 16 residues. Germline CDR1 is LNHNV and CDR2 is YYDKDF (reference sequence). CDR3 sequence (DNA): TGTGCCACCAGCACTATTCTTATCTTAATGAACACTGAAGCTTTCTTT. Translating it yields CATSTILILMNTEAFF.

V gene TRBV18 combines with J gene TRBJ2-2; 11 bases agree with TRBD1. The CDR3 length is 16 residues. The germline gives CDR1 KGHSH, CDR2 LQKENI. The ends lost 3 bases at V and 4 bases at J; junction bases unmatched: 4. The DNA for the CDR3 is TGTGCCAGCTCACCCCCCGGGACAGGGGGCACCGGGGAGCTGTTTTTT. Residues: CASSPPGTGGTGELFF.

J is TRBJ2-1 and V is TRBV29-1, with D possibly being TRBD2 (7 bases). The CDR3 covers 15 residues. Trimming took 4 bases from V and 2 from J, leaving 15 bases between them. CDR1 is SQVTM, CDR2 ANQGSEA, per germline. The CDR3 protein is CSVVVGRGTYNEQFF. The CDR3 coding sequence is TGCAGCGTTGTAGTTGGGAGGGGGACCTACAATGAGCAGTTCTTC.

The gene calls are TRBV30 and TRBJ2-1; D unresolved. The germline V and J ends were trimmed by 1 base and 8 bases, with 9 bases remaining between them. CDR1 and CDR2 from the germline V gene are GTSNPN and SVGIG (reference sequence). This CDR3 comprises 12 residues. The CDR3 loop is CAWSASIDEQFF. CDR3 bases: TGTGCCTGGAGTGCCAGTATCGATGAGCAGTTCTTC.

V is TRBV7-2 and J is TRBJ2-7; TRBD2 matches 7 bases. Unmatched junction bases numbered 11, after V lost 0 bases and J lost 3 bases. From germline, CDR1 is SGHTA and CDR2 FQGNSA. There are 17 residues in the CDR3. The CDR3 loop is CASSLASGGSSLYEQYF. CDR3 sequence (DNA): TGTGCCAGCAGCTTAGCGTCCGGCGGGAGTTCCCTCTACGAGCAGTACTTC.